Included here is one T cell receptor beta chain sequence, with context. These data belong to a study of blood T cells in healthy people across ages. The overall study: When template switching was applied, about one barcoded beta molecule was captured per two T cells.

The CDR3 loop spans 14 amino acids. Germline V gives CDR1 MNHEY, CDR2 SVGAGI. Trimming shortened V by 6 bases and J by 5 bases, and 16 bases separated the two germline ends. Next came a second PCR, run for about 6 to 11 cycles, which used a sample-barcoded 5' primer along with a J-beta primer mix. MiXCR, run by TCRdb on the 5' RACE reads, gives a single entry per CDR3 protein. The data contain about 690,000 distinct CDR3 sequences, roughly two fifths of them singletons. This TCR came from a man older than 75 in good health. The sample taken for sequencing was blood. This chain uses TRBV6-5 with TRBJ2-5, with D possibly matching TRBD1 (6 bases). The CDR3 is CASSPSGVGETQYF. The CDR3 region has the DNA TGTGCCAGCAGCCCGTCAGGGGTCGGGGAGACCCAGTACTTC.